One sample yielded the 3 T cell receptor beta chains listed below, sequenced in a study of tumor-infiltrating lymphocytes in localized non-small cell lung cancer. The data were produced by immunoSEQ multiplex PCR, yet TCRdb's version contains in-frame clones alone and is incomplete. The table records 14,000 or so clones, 55% to 70% of them present only once. Material for sequencing was uninvolved lung tissue not adjacent to the tumor. The receptors here all came from a human donor with non-small cell lung cancer.

This sequence joins TRBV27 and TRBJ2-6, with D perhaps TRBD1 (5 bases). V was shortened by 5 bases and J by 0 bases, with 8 bases between the two germline ends. In germline, CDR1 is MNHEY, CDR2 SMNVEV (reference sequence). This CDR3 has 15 amino acids. The CDR3 sequence is CASSQDSSGANVLTF. CDR3 nucleotide sequence: TGTGCCAGCAGTCAAGACAGCTCTGGGGCCAACGTCCTGACTTTC.

The chain joins TRBV7-6 to TRBJ2-5; D is unresolved. The germline gives CDR1 SGHVS, CDR2 FNYEAQ. Trimming shortened V by 4 bases and J by 0 bases, and 12 bases separated the two germline ends. There are 15 residues in the CDR3. CDR3 residues: CASSSNLGHQETQYF. In nucleotides, the CDR3 is TGTGCCAGCAGCTCTAACTTAGGGCACCAAGAGACCCAGTACTTC. Combining the CDR3 with reference TRBV7-6 and TRBJ2-5 gives the whole variable domain GAGVSQSPRYKVTKRGQDVALRCDPISGHVSLYWYRQALGQGPEFLTYFNYEAQQDKSGLPNDRFSAERPEGSISTLTIQRTEQRDSAMYRCASSSNLGHQETQYFGPGTRLLVL.

V gene TRBV6-5 combines with J gene TRBJ2-1; maybe TRBD2 (5 bases). Trimming cost V 6 bases and J 2 bases, with 11 bases left between them. The CDR3 runs 14 residues. In germline, CDR1 is MNHEY, CDR2 SVGAGI. In DNA, the CDR3 is TGTGCCAGCAGCCTCGGGGATACCTACAATGAGCAGTTCTTC. It yields the protein CASSLGDTYNEQFF.